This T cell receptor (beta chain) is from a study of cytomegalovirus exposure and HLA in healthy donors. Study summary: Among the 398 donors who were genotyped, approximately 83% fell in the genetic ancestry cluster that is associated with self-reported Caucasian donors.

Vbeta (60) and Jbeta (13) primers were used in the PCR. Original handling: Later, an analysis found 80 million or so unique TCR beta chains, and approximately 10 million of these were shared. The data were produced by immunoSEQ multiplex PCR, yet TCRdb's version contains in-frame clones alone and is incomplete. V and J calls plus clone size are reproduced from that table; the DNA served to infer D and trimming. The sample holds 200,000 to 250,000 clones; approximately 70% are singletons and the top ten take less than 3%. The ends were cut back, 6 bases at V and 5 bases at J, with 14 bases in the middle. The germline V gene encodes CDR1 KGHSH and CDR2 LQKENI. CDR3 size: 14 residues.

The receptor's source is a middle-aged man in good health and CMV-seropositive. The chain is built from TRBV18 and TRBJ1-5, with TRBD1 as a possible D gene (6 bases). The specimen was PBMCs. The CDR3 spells CASSSDSTDQPQHF. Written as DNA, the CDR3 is TGTGCCAGCTCTTCGGACAGCACCGATCAGCCCCAGCATTTT. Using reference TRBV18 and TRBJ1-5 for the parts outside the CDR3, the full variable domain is NAGVMQNPRHLVRRRGQEARLRCSPMKGHSHVYWYRQLPEEGLKFMVYLQKENIIDESGMPKERFSAEFPKEGPSILRIQQVVRGDSAAYFCASSSDSTDQPQHFGDGTRLSIL.